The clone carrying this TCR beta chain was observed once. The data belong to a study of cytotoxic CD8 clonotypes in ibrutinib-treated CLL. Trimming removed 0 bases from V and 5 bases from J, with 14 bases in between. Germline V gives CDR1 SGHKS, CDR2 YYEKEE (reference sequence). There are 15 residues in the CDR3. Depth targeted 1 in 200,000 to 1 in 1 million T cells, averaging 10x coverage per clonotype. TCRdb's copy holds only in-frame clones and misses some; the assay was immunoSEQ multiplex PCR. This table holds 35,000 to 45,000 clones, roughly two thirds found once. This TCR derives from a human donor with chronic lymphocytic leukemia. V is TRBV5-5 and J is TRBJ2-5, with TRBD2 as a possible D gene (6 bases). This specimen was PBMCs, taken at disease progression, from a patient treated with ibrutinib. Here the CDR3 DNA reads TGTGCCAGCAGCTTGGGGGAGGCCCCTGATGAGACCCAGTACTTC. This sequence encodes CASSLGEAPDETQYF.